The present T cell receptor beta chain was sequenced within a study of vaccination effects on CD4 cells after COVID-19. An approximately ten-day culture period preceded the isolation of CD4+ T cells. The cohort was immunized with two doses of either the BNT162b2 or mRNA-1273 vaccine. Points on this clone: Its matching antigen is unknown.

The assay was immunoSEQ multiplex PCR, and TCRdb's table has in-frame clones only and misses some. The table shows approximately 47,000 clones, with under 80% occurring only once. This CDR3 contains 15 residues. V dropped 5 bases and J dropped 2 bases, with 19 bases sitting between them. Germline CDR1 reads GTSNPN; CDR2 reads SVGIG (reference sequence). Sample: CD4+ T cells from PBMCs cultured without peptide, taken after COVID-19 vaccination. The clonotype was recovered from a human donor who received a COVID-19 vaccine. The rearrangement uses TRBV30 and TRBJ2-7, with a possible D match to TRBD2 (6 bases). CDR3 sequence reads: CAWGPRLALTYEQYF. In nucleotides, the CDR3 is TGTGCCTGGGGACCTAGGCTAGCGCTGACCTACGAGCAGTACTTC.